The clone carrying this T cell receptor beta chain was seen many times. Its antigen remains unknown. The data originate from a study of regulatory T cells in long-lasting Graves disease. Findings of the study overall: The analysis examined peripheral blood only and excluded thyroid tissue. Comparison showed that persistent patients shared more public clonotypes (about 2,800) than new patients (approximately 930). Persistent disease favored TRBV28, TRBJ1-2 and TRBJ2-5.

HTBI primers from iRepertoire and Arm-PCR of CDR3 regions yielded the TCR beta libraries. TCRdb itself ran the multiplex PCR reads through MiXCR, one entry per CDR3 protein. The sample holds some 430,000 distinct CDR3 sequences; 20% to 25% are singletons and the top ten take approximately 6.4%. CDR3 length: 15 residues. CDR1 ENHRY and CDR2 SYGVKD come from the germline V gene. The junction had 4 bases not matched to a gene; V was cut back by 2 bases and J by 0 bases. This sample's time point: persistent/refractory GD, antithyroid drugs over 5 years with positive TRAb. TCR sequences were obtained from RNA taken from PBMCs. Diagnosing Graves' disease relied on the American Thyroid Association guidelines.

This sample comprised peripheral blood mononuclear cells (PBMCs), obtained when the disease was refractory, from a patient treated with antithyroid drugs. This TCR derives from a female donor with Graves disease. The V gene is TRBV10-3, the J gene TRBJ2-7; 7 bases align to TRBD1. The CDR3 sequence: CAISERGQSSYEQYF. The CDR3 DNA follows: TGTGCCATCAGTGAGAGGGGGCAGAGCTCCTACGAGCAGTACTTC.